Sequencing of this T cell receptor beta chain was carried out in a study of blood T cell repertoires in COVID-19. Study information: Spain, Italy and the United States supplied samples that represented acute and convalescent COVID-19. T cells, B-cell-depleted T cells, or PBMCs provided the cDNA or gDNA that served as material.

This table comes from immunoSEQ multiplex PCR, and its TCRdb copy is limited to in-frame clones, with some not included. This table has about 220,000 clones, 65% to 85% appearing once. Germline CDR1 and CDR2: SGHAT and FQNNGV. V was pared by 7 bases and J by 13 bases, with 5 bases of the junction left unmatched. The CDR3 runs 11 residues. This chain links TRBV11-2 with TRBJ2-3; 10 nucleotides line up with TRBD1. This TCR was sampled from a woman aged 45-65 years with acute or convalescent COVID-19. Input material: peripheral blood. The CDR3 protein is CASIDRGREYF. For the CDR3, the DNA is TGTGCCAGCATCGACAGGGGGCGGGAGTATTTT. Full variable domain (outside the CDR3, taken from reference TRBV11-2 and TRBJ2-3): EAGVAQSPRYKIIEKRQSVAFWCNPISGHATLYWYQQILGQGPKLLIQFQNNGVVDDSQLPKDRFSAERLKGVDSTLKIQPAKLEDSAVYLCASIDRGREYFGPGTRLTVL.